This T cell receptor (beta chain) was recovered during a study of CD8 T cells in Susac syndrome. Study outcomes and limitations: Among people with Susac, CD8+ clonal expansion was greatest in TEMRA cells and active patients.

RNA was extracted with the RNeasy kit, and a quantity of about 0.5 to 1 ug was reverse transcribed using random hexamers. Amplification of TCR beta CDR3 across 54 Vbeta and 13 Jbeta was performed with immunoSEQ multiplex PCR. Each CDR3 protein gets one entry after TCRdb re-called the immunoSEQ multiplex PCR reads with MiXCR. The sample carries around 200,000 distinct CDR3 sequences, 85% to 95% recorded once. The germline V and J ends were trimmed by 6 bases and 6 bases, with 12 bases remaining between them. The CDR3 length is 12 residues. Looked up from germline, CDR1 is DFQATT and CDR2 is SNEGSKA (reference sequence). Comments on this clonotype: Its target is not known.

Sequencing input: CD8+ T cells from PBMCs. V usage is TRBV20-1 and J usage is TRBJ2-1; no clear D gene. The source of this sequence is a human donor with Susac syndrome. DNA for the CDR3: TGCAGTGCCCACCGTCGCGTCAATGAGCAGTTCTTC. It specifies CSAHRRVNEQFF.